Below, 25 T cell receptor beta chains from the same sample are listed, as sequenced in a study of radiation and T cells in renal cell carcinoma. Time point reported: blood 2 weeks post-SBRT. Treatment here: 15 Gy SBRT to primary tumor, nephrectomy 4 weeks later. Method: immunoSEQ multiplex PCR; TCRdb's copy keeps in-frame clones and lacks some. The table lists 70,000 or so clones, around 76% of them singletons. Sequencing was performed on blood, taken from a patient whose treatment included radiotherapy and nephrectomy. Every receptor here comes from a man in his sixties with renal cell carcinoma.

A single count supports this clone. The V gene is TRBV27, the J gene TRBJ2-5; D gene unclear. The CDR3 is 13 amino acids. With 5 bases removed from V and 0 bases from J, the gap between germline ends came to 7 bases. The germline CDR1 and CDR2 sequences are MNHEY and SMNVEV (reference sequence). The CDR3 region is CASSQLYQETQYF. CDR3 nucleotides: TGTGCCAGCAGTCAACTGTACCAAGAGACCCAGTACTTC.

The chain couples TRBV10-3 to TRBJ2-7, with D maybe TRBD1 (5 bases). CDR1 is ENHRY and CDR2 is SYGVKD in the germline V gene. V gave up 7 bases and J gave up 1 base, with 20 bases separating them. This CDR3 contains 16 residues. The CDR3 loop reads CAITKGAIQESYEQYF. The CDR3 nucleotides read TGTGCCATCACCAAAGGGGCAATACAGGAGTCCTACGAGCAGTACTTC.

The chain employs TRBV27 and TRBJ2-3; maybe TRBD2 (6 bases). Germline V gene data show CDR1 as MNHEY and CDR2 as SMNVEV (reference sequence). The ends were cut back, 4 bases at V and 4 bases at J, with 18 bases in the middle. This CDR3 has 16 amino acids. The CDR3 here is CASSSPRTRGADTQYF. CDR3 sequence (DNA): TGTGCCAGCAGTTCCCCCCGCACCCGCGGGGCAGATACGCAGTATTTT.

The chain links TRBV19 to TRBJ2-5, with 9 bases fitting TRBD1. V shed 4 bases, J shed 4 bases, and the junction held 10 bases outside the gene matches. The CDR3 has 16 amino acids. CDR1 is LNHDA, CDR2 SQIVND, per germline (reference sequence). The CDR3 DNA is TGTGCCAGTAGTAAAACAGGGGGCGCGGTACTAGAGACCCAGTACTTC. Encoded protein: CASSKTGGAVLETQYF.

The chain recombines TRBV11-2 with TRBJ2-5, with D unclear. CDR1 SGHAT and CDR2 FQNNGV come from the germline V gene. This CDR3 has 15 amino acids. The V end lost 1 base, the J end lost 4 bases, and 13 bases lay between the germline ends. CDR3 loop: CASSLVYGNGETQYF. CDR3 DNA: TGTGCCAGCAGCTTAGTTTACGGCAACGGAGAGACCCAGTACTTC.

V and J are TRBV6-1 and TRBJ1-2, with a weak D call TRBD1 (5 bases). Germline CDR1 is MNHNS and CDR2 is SASEGT. The CDR3 has 16 residues. V lost 0 bases, J lost 4 bases, and 15 bases lay in between. The CDR3 sequence is CASSEAPGLTSYGYTF. CDR3 in DNA: TGTGCCAGCAGTGAAGCGCCGGGACTTACTTCCTATGGCTACACCTTC.

The J gene is TRBJ2-7, the V gene TRBV11-2; 10 bases map to TRBD2. CDR1 SGHAT and CDR2 FQNNGV come from the germline V gene. The junction had 4 bases not matched to a gene; V was cut back by 2 bases and J by 0 bases. CDR3 size: 16 residues. The CDR3 DNA reads TGTGCCAGCAGCTTAAAACCTAGCGGGAGCTCCTACGAGCAGTACTTC. It yields the protein CASSLKPSGSSYEQYF.

The chain links TRBV20-1 to TRBJ2-7; D not certain. Between the trimmed V and J ends, which lost 3 bases and 3 bases, there was a span of 3 bases. CDR1 is DFQATT, CDR2 SNEGSKA, per germline (reference sequence). The CDR3 is 10 residues long. The CDR3 DNA reads TGCAGTGCTAGGAACTACGAGCAGTACTTC. Translating gives CSARNYEQYF.

V usage is TRBV11-2 and J usage is TRBJ2-3, with D unresolved. CDR1 and CDR2 from the germline V gene are SGHAT and FQNNGV. Between the trimmed V and J ends, which lost 5 bases and 1 base, there was a span of 4 bases. The CDR3 runs 12 residues. CDR3 DNA: TGTGCCAGCAGCCGGGGCACAGATACGCAGTATTTT. It encodes CASSRGTDTQYF.

V usage is TRBV6-5 and J usage is TRBJ2-7; D is ambiguous. V was pared by 2 bases and J by 3 bases, with 14 bases between. Germline CDR1 and CDR2: MNHEY and SVGAGI. This CDR3 comprises 15 residues. The CDR3 coding sequence is TGTGCCAGCAGTTACCCCCTCTTCAGGTACTACGAGCAGTACTTC. Amino acid sequence: CASSYPLFRYYEQYF.

V and J are TRBV10-3 and TRBJ1-2, with TRBD1 as a possible D gene (5 bases). V was pared by 3 bases and J by 6 bases, with 8 bases between. The CDR3 spans 12 residues. CDR1 ENHRY and CDR2 SYGVKD come from the germline V gene. In DNA, the CDR3 is TGTGCCATCAGTGACGGGGGGGATGGCTACACCTTC. Protein product: CAISDGGDGYTF.

V is TRBV9 and J is TRBJ2-7, with TRBD2 as a possible D gene (5 bases). Looked up from germline, CDR1 is SGDLS and CDR2 is YYNGEE. V dropped 0 bases and J dropped 4 bases, with 14 bases sitting between them. The CDR3 totals 15 residues. This chain's CDR3 is CASSVATGSGYEQYF. CDR3 coding DNA: TGTGCCAGCAGCGTAGCTACGGGGTCAGGATACGAGCAGTACTTC.

This chain links TRBV11-2 with TRBJ2-5; D uncertain. Germline V gives CDR1 SGHAT, CDR2 FQNNGV. V was trimmed by 2 bases and J by 4 bases, leaving 5 bases between them. The CDR3 runs to 12 residues. CDR3 sequence: CASSLNRETQYF. In nucleotides, the CDR3 is TGTGCCAGCAGCTTAAACCGAGAGACCCAGTACTTC.

The V call is TRBV5-4, the J call TRBJ2-5; D is unclear. The CDR3 sequence is 13 residues long. V lost 4 bases to trimming and J lost 2 bases, with 9 bases between them. The V gene's germline CDR1 is SGHNT and CDR2 YYREEE (reference sequence). CDR3 coding DNA: TGTGCCAGCAGCCTGAACCCTCAAGAGACCCAGTACTTC. Translating gives CASSLNPQETQYF.

This clone appeared once. The chain uses TRBV4-3 and TRBJ1-2, with 7 bases that match TRBD1. This CDR3 has 15 residues. Germline assignment: CDR1 LGHNA and CDR2 YSLEER. J was trimmed by 6 bases and V by 4 bases; bases with no gene match: 11. The CDR3 protein is CASSRDSGGPNGYTF. For the CDR3, the DNA is TGCGCCAGCAGCCGCGATTCAGGGGGTCCTAATGGCTACACCTTC.

This chain connects TRBV29-1 to TRBJ2-3; 8 bases fit TRBD2. The CDR3 spans 12 residues. Germline V gene data show CDR1 as SQVTM and CDR2 as ANQGSEA. V dropped 4 bases and J dropped 4; count of bases not matched to a gene: 1. The CDR3 DNA sequence: TGCAGCGTTGCGGGAGGGCCAGATACGCAGTATTTT. This codes for CSVAGGPDTQYF.

The V call is TRBV5-4, the J call TRBJ2-7; 7 bases match TRBD2. In germline, CDR1 is SGHNT, CDR2 YYREEE (reference sequence). The CDR3 spans 13 residues. Trimming cost V 4 bases and J 3 bases; bases outside gene matches: 4. The CDR3 bases are TGTGCCAGCAGCCCTCAGCGGGGCTACGAGCAGTACTTC. Translating it yields CASSPQRGYEQYF.

The rearrangement links TRBV7-2 to TRBJ2-5, with D hard to call. CDR3 size: 15 residues. V lost 0 bases and J 1 base, leaving 9 bases between the germline ends. CDR1 and CDR2 from the germline V gene are SGHTA and FQGNSA. In DNA form, the CDR3 reads TGTGCCAGCAGCTTAGCCACAGCAGTCCAAGAGACCCAGTACTTC. Protein product: CASSLATAVQETQYF. Full variable domain (missing parts from reference TRBV7-2 and TRBJ2-5): GAGVSQSPSNKVTEKGKDVELRCDPISGHTALYWYRQSLGQGLEFLIYFQGNSAPDKSGLPSDRFSAERTGGSVSTLTIQRTQQEDSAVYLCASSLATAVQETQYFGPGTRLLVL.

The chain combines TRBV11-3 with TRBJ2-1, with D maybe TRBD1 (6 bases). Trimming removed 0 bases from V and 4 bases from J, with 13 bases in between. The germline V gene has CDR1 SGHNT and CDR2 YENEEA. The CDR3 is 16 amino acids. CDR3: CASSLDPGTPYNEQFF. CDR3 nucleotides: TGTGCCAGCAGCTTAGACCCCGGGACACCATACAATGAGCAGTTCTTC. The whole variable domain, filled in from reference TRBV11-3 and TRBJ2-1, reads EAGVVQSPRYKIIEKKQPVAFWCNPISGHNTLYWYLQNLGQGPELLIRYENEEAVDDSQLPKDRFSAERLKGVDSTLKIQPAELGDSAVYLCASSLDPGTPYNEQFFGPGTRLTVL.

The V gene is TRBV7-8, the J gene TRBJ2-1; D not certain. This CDR3 has 14 residues. V was cut by 7 bases and J by 6 bases, with 16 bases left in between. Germline CDR1 is SGHVS and CDR2 is FQNEAQ. For the CDR3, the DNA is TGTGCCAGCATCAACGCGGCCTCCGCCAATGAGCAGTTCTTC. Encoded protein: CASINAASANEQFF.

This sequence joins TRBV28 and TRBJ1-5; D is perhaps TRBD1 (6 bases). The ends were cut back, 6 bases at V and 7 bases at J, with 19 bases in the middle. Germline CDR1 is MDHEN and CDR2 is SYDVKM. The CDR3 sequence is 15 residues long. CDR3 protein: CASRTLGGRGQPQHF. CDR3 DNA: TGTGCCAGCAGAACCTTGGGGGGGCGAGGGCAGCCCCAGCATTTT.

V and J are TRBV19 and TRBJ1-4; unclear D gene. V was shortened by 3 bases and J by 0 bases, with 14 bases between the two germline ends. This CDR3 spans 17 amino acids. Germline CDR1 and CDR2: LNHDA and SQIVND (reference sequence). CDR3 in amino acids: CASSIGPRTATNEKLFF. The CDR3, as DNA: TGTGCCAGTAGTATCGGCCCACGGACTGCAACTAATGAAAAACTGTTTTTT.

This clone was seen just once. The DNA for the CDR3 is TGCGCCAGCAGAGACCGGGACCCCTACAATGAGCAGTTCTTC. It is translated as CASRDRDPYNEQFF. The V and J genes are TRBV5-1 and TRBJ2-1; D possibly uses TRBD1 or TRBD2 (5 bases each). Germline V lookup: CDR1 SGHRS, CDR2 YFSETQ. There are 14 residues in the CDR3. With 5 bases removed from V and 2 bases from J, the gap between germline ends came to 11 bases.

This clone showed up just a few times. V and J are TRBV18 and TRBJ2-7; 7 bases are a match to TRBD1. The germline gives CDR1 KGHSH, CDR2 LQKENI. V lost 1 base and J lost 13; bases outside the gene matches: 10. The CDR3 has 13 residues. Written as DNA, the CDR3 is TGTGCCAGCTCACCACGGGGAACCGGGACAGAATACTTC. Translating it yields CASSPRGTGTEYF.

This clone appeared once. V usage is TRBV5-1 and J usage is TRBJ2-1; no clear D. Germline loops: CDR1 SGHRS, CDR2 YFSETQ. The ends were cut back, 0 bases at V and 4 bases at J, with 5 bases in the middle. The CDR3 has 13 residues. CDR3 DNA sequence: TGCGCCAGCAGCTTGGACTTATACAATGAGCAGTTCTTC. Its translation: CASSLDLYNEQFF. Supplemented by reference TRBV5-1 and TRBJ2-1, the full variable domain reads KAGVTQTPRYLIKTRGQQVTLSCSPISGHRSVSWYQQTPGQGLQFLFEYFSETQRNKGNFPGRFSGRQFSNSRSEMNVSTLELGDSALYLCASSLDLYNEQFFGPGTRLTVL.